The 32 T cell receptor beta chains in this list originate from one sample, sequenced in a study of tumor T cells in aggressive B-cell lymphoma. Assay: immunoSEQ multiplex PCR; the TCRdb copy retains only in-frame clones and omits some. This repertoire shows 1,500 to 2,000 clones, around nine tenths found once; its top ten account for roughly 7.5%. The specimen was tumor tissue. Receptor source: an adult with diffuse large B cell lymphoma.

The chain uses TRBV15 and TRBJ2-1; TRBD1 matches 9 bases. Germline V lookup: CDR1 LNHNV, CDR2 YYDKDF (reference sequence). The CDR3 totals 17 residues. V was pared by 4 bases and J by 4 bases, with 11 bases of the junction left unmatched. CDR3 nucleotides: TGTGCCACCAGCAAAGGGTGGGAGGGACAGGGATACAATGAGCAGTTCTTC. Its translation: CATSKGWEGQGYNEQFF.

This clone was picked up one time. The rearrangement uses TRBV7-6 and TRBJ2-1, with TRBD2 identical over 9 bases. V lost 1 base and J lost 10; bases outside the gene matches: 2. The CDR3 contains 13 residues. In germline, CDR1 is SGHVS, CDR2 FNYEAQ. CDR3 in DNA: TGTGCCAGCAGCTTAGGACTAGCGGAAGAGCAGTTCTTC. Protein product: CASSLGLAEEQFF.

The chain recombines TRBV2 with TRBJ2-5; TRBD1 might be the D (6 bases). Germline lookup yields CDR1 SNHLY and CDR2 FYNNEI. There are 13 residues in the CDR3. Trimming removed 2 bases at V and 8 bases at J, with 12 bases between. CDR3 sequence reads: CASSEYRVDTQYF. The CDR3 DNA is TGTGCCAGCAGTGAATACAGGGTGGATACCCAGTACTTC.

Comment on this clone: Other DNA sequences from this sample encode an identical CDR3 as well. The chain joins TRBV6-9 to TRBJ2-7; D is undetermined. The CDR3 runs 12 residues. Trimming took 2 bases from V and 4 from J, leaving 6 bases between them. Germline V gene sequence: CDR1 MNHGY, CDR2 SVAAGI. For the CDR3, the DNA is TGTGCCAGCAGTTATACTTGGTACGAGCAGTACTTC. Protein sequence: CASSYTWYEQYF.

The chain is built from TRBV5-4 and TRBJ2-1, with D perhaps matching TRBD2 (5 bases). The CDR3 is made up of 15 amino acids. V lost 2 bases and J 4 bases, leaving 13 bases between the germline ends. Germline CDR1 reads SGHNT; CDR2 reads YYREEE (reference sequence). The CDR3 DNA sequence: TGTGCCAGCAGCTTATCGGGATTCGGGTACAATGAGCAGTTCTTC. This codes for CASSLSGFGYNEQFF.

The chain has TRBV5-1 and TRBJ2-7; D is unclear. CDR1 is SGHRS, CDR2 YFSETQ, per germline. The CDR3 spans 13 residues. The V end was cut by 4 bases, the J end by 3 bases, with 11 bases between. As DNA, the CDR3 is TGCGCCAGCAGCACTTACAGTAACTACGAGCAGTACTTC. Residues: CASSTYSNYEQYF.

This clone was detected only a few times. The gene calls are TRBV6-6 and TRBJ1-1, with D maybe TRBD1 (5 bases). CDR1 and CDR2 from the germline V gene are MNHNY and SVGAGI (reference sequence). Trimming shortened V by 0 bases and J by 4 bases, and 6 bases separated the two germline ends. The CDR3 contains 13 residues. The CDR3 DNA is TGTGCCAGCAGTTACTCGGGGCGCACTGAAGCTTTCTTT. Protein sequence: CASSYSGRTEAFF.

This clone was seen once. V is TRBV30 and J is TRBJ1-5, with D perhaps matching TRBD1 (6 bases). CDR1 and CDR2 from the germline V gene are GTSNPN and SVGIG (reference sequence). The CDR3 runs 13 residues. V lost 0 bases and J lost 9, with 12 bases in between. CDR3 in amino acids: CAWSVLVGGPQHF. The CDR3 DNA is TGTGCCTGGAGTGTACTGGTAGGGGGGCCCCAGCATTTT.

This chain uses TRBV2 with TRBJ2-3; 8 positions match TRBD1. Germline V lookup: CDR1 SNHLY, CDR2 FYNNEI. The J segment lost 4 bases and the V segment lost 2 bases, leaving 5 bases of the junction unmatched. CDR3 length equals 15 residues. In DNA form, the CDR3 reads TGTGCCAGCAGTGAACAAGGACAGGGTTCAGATACGCAGTATTTT. This codes for CASSEQGQGSDTQYF.

The chain joins TRBV7-2 to TRBJ2-1; D unclear. Germline CDR1 reads SGHTA; CDR2 reads FQGNSA. The V end lost 2 bases, the J end lost 9 bases, and 8 bases lay between the germline ends. The CDR3 loop spans 12 amino acids. As DNA, the CDR3 is TGTGCCAGCAGCTTATTTCTGGCTGAGCAGTTCTTC. This gives the protein CASSLFLAEQFF.

This clone was seen only a few times. The genes are TRBV19 and TRBJ1-1; D is uncertain. CDR1 and CDR2 from the germline V gene are LNHDA and SQIVND (reference sequence). The V and J ends lost 5 bases and 3 bases respectively, with 7 bases between them. The CDR3 sequence is 12 residues long. As DNA, the CDR3 is TGTGCCAGTAGTGACGGGTACACTGAAGCTTTCTTT. It translates to CASSDGYTEAFF.

The rearrangement links TRBV5-1 to TRBJ2-1; 15 nucleotides agree with TRBD2. CDR3 size: 16 residues. In germline, CDR1 is SGHRS, CDR2 YFSETQ. The J segment lost 7 bases and the V segment lost 5 bases, leaving 7 bases of the junction unmatched. CDR3 region: CASRGTSGGHVNEQFF. The CDR3 DNA sequence: TGCGCCAGCAGAGGGACTAGCGGGGGGCACGTGAATGAGCAGTTCTTC.

This chain joins TRBV16 and TRBJ2-3; TRBD1 aligns across 8 bases. The germline CDR1 and CDR2 sequences are KGHSY and FQNENV. The CDR3 has 15 residues. V was clipped by 4 bases and J by 5 bases; unmatched bases: 8. CDR3 in DNA: TGTGCCAGCAGCCGACTGGACAGGGTGGAAGATACGCAGTATTTT. It is translated as CASSRLDRVEDTQYF.

V usage is TRBV6-6 and J usage is TRBJ2-7; weak D call: TRBD1 (6 bases). CDR1 and CDR2 from the germline V gene are MNHNY and SVGAGI (reference sequence). The CDR3 is made up of 16 amino acids. Trimming left V 5 bases short and J 2 bases short, with 19 bases between. Written as DNA, the CDR3 is TGTGCCAGCAGTCACCATTCCGGGACATACGCCTACGAGCAGTACTTC. Protein product: CASSHHSGTYAYEQYF.

The V gene is TRBV25-1, the J gene TRBJ1-1; no definite D call. The CDR3 covers 11 residues. Germline assignment: CDR1 MGHDK and CDR2 SYGVNS. Trimming removed 7 bases at V and 7 bases at J, with 10 bases between. CDR3 amino acids: CASTLSSEAFF. The DNA of the CDR3 is TGTGCCAGCACCTTGTCTAGTGAAGCTTTCTTT.

The chain has TRBV10-3 and TRBJ1-1; D is unclear. The CDR3 has 16 amino acids. V lost 0 bases and J 0 bases, leaving 11 bases between the germline ends. The V gene's germline CDR1 is ENHRY and CDR2 SYGVKD. The CDR3 reads CAISESGSAMNTEAFF. In nucleotides, the CDR3 is TGTGCCATCAGTGAGTCTGGCAGCGCGATGAACACTGAAGCTTTCTTT.

The chain has TRBV5-8 and TRBJ2-7, with a possible D match to TRBD2 (5 bases). V lost 0 bases and J lost 2, with 12 bases in between. The CDR3 covers 15 residues. Germline CDR1 SGHTS, CDR2 YDEGEE. CDR3 residues: CASSLAASAAYEQYF. CDR3 sequence (DNA): TGTGCCAGCAGCTTGGCGGCCTCAGCGGCCTACGAGCAGTACTTC.

The rearrangement uses TRBV10-3 and TRBJ2-7; 7 bases match TRBD1. Germline V gene data show CDR1 as ENHRY and CDR2 as SYGVKD. V trimming: 2 bases; J trimming: 4 bases; junction bases outside the gene matches: 2. This CDR3 is built from 13 residues. The CDR3 coding sequence is TGTGCCATCAGTGAGGACAGGGAATACGAGCAGTACTTC. Its protein is CAISEDREYEQYF.

The chain links TRBV6-5 to TRBJ2-7, with TRBD2 matching over 8 bases. In germline, CDR1 is MNHEY, CDR2 SVGAGI. J was trimmed by 0 bases and V by 5 bases; bases with no gene match: 3. This CDR3 comprises 14 residues. The CDR3 DNA sequence: TGTGCCAGCAGTCCCGGGGGGGCCTCCTACGAGCAGTACTTC. This codes for CASSPGGASYEQYF.

The genes are TRBV19 and TRBJ2-3; D not resolved. The CDR3 runs 12 residues. CDR1 LNHDA and CDR2 SQIVND come from the germline V gene (reference sequence). Trimming removed 4 bases from V and 7 bases from J, with 9 bases in between. Written as DNA, the CDR3 is TGTGCCAGTAGTACGGAGCTTAATACGCAGTATTTT. It codes for CASSTELNTQYF.

The CDR3 nucleotides are TGTGCCAGCAGCGTAGTGTGGGGGGGAGACACAGATACGCAGTATTTT. As protein: CASSVVWGGDTDTQYF. The chain combines TRBV9 with TRBJ2-3; 7 nucleotides agree with TRBD2. The CDR3 loop spans 16 amino acids. Unmatched junction bases numbered 6, after V lost 0 bases and J lost 2 bases. The germline CDR1 and CDR2 sequences are SGDLS and YYNGEE.

This chain uses TRBV4-3 with TRBJ2-2, with a tentative D call TRBD2 (5 bases). Trimming removed 4 bases from V and 6 bases from J, with 15 bases in between. The CDR3 contains 15 residues. Germline CDR1 and CDR2: LGHNA and YSLEER. The CDR3 nucleotides read TGCGCCAGCAGCCCAACAAGAGGGTTTGCCGGGGAGCTGTTTTTT. As protein: CASSPTRGFAGELFF.

V gene TRBV7-7 combines with J gene TRBJ1-1, with D unclear. V was clipped by 1 base and J by 0 bases, with 12 bases between them. Germline CDR1 reads SSHAT; CDR2 reads FNYEAQ (reference sequence). The CDR3 is 16 residues long. DNA of the CDR3: TGTGCCAGCAGCTTAGAGAGGGAAAACATGAACACTGAAGCTTTCTTT. Encoded protein: CASSLERENMNTEAFF.

J is TRBJ2-1 and V is TRBV11-3, with D maybe TRBD2 (5 bases). V lost 5 bases to trimming and J lost 4 bases, with 9 bases between them. This CDR3 region has 13 residues. Germline V gene data show CDR1 as SGHNT and CDR2 as YENEEA. CDR3 residues: CASSPRGYNEQFF. The CDR3 DNA reads TGTGCCAGCAGCCCCCGGGGTTACAATGAGCAGTTCTTC.

This chain uses TRBV10-3 with TRBJ2-3, with 11 nucleotides matching TRBD1. V was pared by 5 bases and J by 5 bases, with 6 bases of the junction left unmatched. Germline V gives CDR1 ENHRY, CDR2 SYGVKD. The CDR3 is 15 residues long. The CDR3 loop reads CAISWDRGSRDTQYF. CDR3 DNA: TGTGCCATCAGTTGGGACAGGGGGTCCAGAGATACGCAGTATTTT.

The chain employs TRBV19 and TRBJ2-7; 8 bases agree with TRBD2. The germline V gene encodes CDR1 LNHDA and CDR2 SQIVND (reference sequence). The J segment lost 0 bases and the V segment lost 3 bases, leaving 4 bases of the junction unmatched. The CDR3 is 15 residues long. The CDR3 spells CASSIRGGSSYEQYF. The CDR3 DNA follows: TGTGCCAGTAGTATTCGGGGGGGAAGCTCCTACGAGCAGTACTTC.

This sequence joins TRBV19 and TRBJ1-2, with TRBD1 matching over 9 bases. This CDR3 region has 13 residues. Unmatched junction bases numbered 6, after V lost 5 bases and J lost 8 bases. Germline assignment: CDR1 LNHDA and CDR2 SQIVND (reference sequence). The CDR3 reads CASSASTGGGYTF. CDR3 bases: TGTGCCAGTAGTGCGTCGACAGGGGGAGGCTACACCTTC.

This CDR3 reads CASSASLAVGYEQYF. The DNA of the CDR3 is TGTGCCAGCAGCGCTTCGTTGGCGGTCGGTTACGAGCAGTACTTC. This chain links TRBV9 with TRBJ2-5; no clear D. TRBJ2-7 matches the DNA end more closely, so the J call is doubtful. Germline CDR1 is SGDLS and CDR2 is YYNGEE. The CDR3 runs to 15 residues.

The gene calls are TRBV29-1 and TRBJ2-5, with D perhaps matching TRBD2 (5 bases). Trimming pared 3 bases from V and 1 base from J, leaving 9 bases between. The CDR3 contains 13 residues. Germline loops: CDR1 SQVTM, CDR2 ANQGSEA. This CDR3 is CSVDPGIQETQYF. CDR3 in DNA: TGCAGCGTTGACCCGGGGATCCAAGAGACCCAGTACTTC.

The table lists this clone with a few counts. The chain has TRBV4-2 and TRBJ2-1; D may be TRBD2 (6 bases). The germline CDR1 and CDR2 sequences are LGHNA and YNFKEQ. CDR3 size: 16 residues. Trimming left V 4 bases short and J 5 bases short, with 18 bases between. CDR3 DNA: TGTGCCAGCAGCCCACCCCGACTAGAGGGCCACAATGAGCAGTTCTTC. Translation gives CASSPPRLEGHNEQFF.

CDR3 residues: CASRNRGTIQPQHF. The DNA of the CDR3 is TGTGCCAGTAGAAACAGGGGGACAATTCAGCCCCAGCATTTT. The chain recombines TRBV19 with TRBJ1-5, with TRBD1 identical over 8 bases. The CDR3 has 14 amino acids. Germline V CDR1 and CDR2: LNHDA, SQIVND (reference sequence). The trim removed 6 bases at V and 6 bases at J, leaving 7 bases unmatched.

This clone appeared a few times. V gene TRBV6-1 combines with J gene TRBJ1-5; D may be TRBD1 (5 bases). The CDR3 totals 14 residues. The V end was cut by 4 bases, the J end by 2 bases, with 9 bases between. The germline V gene has CDR1 MNHNS and CDR2 SASEGT. The CDR3 sequence is CASSAGFGNQPQHF. CDR3 nucleotide sequence: TGTGCCAGCAGTGCAGGGTTTGGCAATCAGCCCCAGCATTTT.